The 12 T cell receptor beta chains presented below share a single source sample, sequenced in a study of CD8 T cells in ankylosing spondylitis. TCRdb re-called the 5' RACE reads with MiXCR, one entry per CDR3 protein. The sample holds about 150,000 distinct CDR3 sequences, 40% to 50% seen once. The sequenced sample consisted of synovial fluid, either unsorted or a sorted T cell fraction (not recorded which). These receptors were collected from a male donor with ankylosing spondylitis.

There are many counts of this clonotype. The CDR3 loop is CSARADLGPHGYEQYF. DNA for the CDR3: TGCAGTGCTAGAGCAGACTTAGGACCCCACGGCTACGAGCAGTACTTC. The J gene is TRBJ2-7, the V gene TRBV20-1, with D unresolved. Per the germline V gene, CDR1 is DFQATT and CDR2 is SNEGSKA (reference sequence). The CDR3 length is 16 residues. Trimming shortened V by 1 base and J by 3 bases, and 19 bases separated the two germline ends.

The CDR3 is CSVEGTSTDTQYF. CDR3 nucleotide sequence: TGCAGCGTTGAAGGGACTAGCACAGATACGCAGTATTTT. The V and J genes are TRBV29-1 and TRBJ2-3; possibly TRBD2 for D (5 bases). The germline V gene has CDR1 SQVTM and CDR2 ANQGSEA. The CDR3 runs 13 residues. V was clipped by 1 base and J by 0 bases, with 5 bases between them.

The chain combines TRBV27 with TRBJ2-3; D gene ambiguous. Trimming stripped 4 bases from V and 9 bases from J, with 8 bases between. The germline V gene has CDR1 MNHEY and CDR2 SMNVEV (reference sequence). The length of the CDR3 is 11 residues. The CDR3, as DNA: TGTGCCAGCAGTTGGTGGAACACGCAGTATTTT. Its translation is CASSWWNTQYF.

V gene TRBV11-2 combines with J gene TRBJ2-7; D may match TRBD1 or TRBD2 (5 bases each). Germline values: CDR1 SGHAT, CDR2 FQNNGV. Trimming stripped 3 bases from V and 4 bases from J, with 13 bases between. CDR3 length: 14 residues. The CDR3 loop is CASSFLRGRYEQYF. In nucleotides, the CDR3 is TGTGCCAGCAGCTTCCTGAGGGGCCGTTACGAGCAGTACTTC.

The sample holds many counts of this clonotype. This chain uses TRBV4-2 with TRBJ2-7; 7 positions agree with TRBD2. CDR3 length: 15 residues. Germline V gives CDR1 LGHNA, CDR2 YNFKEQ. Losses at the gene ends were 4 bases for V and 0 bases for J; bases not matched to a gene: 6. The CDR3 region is CASSPLAASSYEQYF. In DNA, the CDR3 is TGTGCCAGCAGCCCTCTAGCGGCGAGCTCCTACGAGCAGTACTTC.

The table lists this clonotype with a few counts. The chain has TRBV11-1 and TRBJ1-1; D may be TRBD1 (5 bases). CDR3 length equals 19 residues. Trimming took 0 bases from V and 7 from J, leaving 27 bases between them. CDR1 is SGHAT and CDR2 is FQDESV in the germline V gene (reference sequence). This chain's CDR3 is CASSLALVRQGFPRSEAFF. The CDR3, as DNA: TGTGCCAGCAGCTTAGCGCTTGTAAGGCAGGGTTTCCCTCGGAGTGAAGCTTTCTTT.

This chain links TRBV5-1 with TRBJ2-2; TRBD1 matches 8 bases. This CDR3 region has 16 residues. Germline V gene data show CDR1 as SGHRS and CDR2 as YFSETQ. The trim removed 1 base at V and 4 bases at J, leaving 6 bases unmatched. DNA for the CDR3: TGCGCCAGCAGCTTGAGCGACAGGGGACCCACCGGGGAGCTGTTTTTT. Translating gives CASSLSDRGPTGELFF. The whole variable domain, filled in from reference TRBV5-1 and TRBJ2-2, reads KAGVTQTPRYLIKTRGQQVTLSCSPISGHRSVSWYQQTPGQGLQFLFEYFSETQRNKGNFPGRFSGRQFSNSRSEMNVSTLELGDSALYLCASSLSDRGPTGELFFGEGSRLTVL.

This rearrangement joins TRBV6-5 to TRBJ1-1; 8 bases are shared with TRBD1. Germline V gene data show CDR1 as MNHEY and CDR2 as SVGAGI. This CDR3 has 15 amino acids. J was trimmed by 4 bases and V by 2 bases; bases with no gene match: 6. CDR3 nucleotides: TGTGCCAGCAGTTACGGACAGGGTCGGACCACTGAAGCTTTCTTT. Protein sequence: CASSYGQGRTTEAFF.

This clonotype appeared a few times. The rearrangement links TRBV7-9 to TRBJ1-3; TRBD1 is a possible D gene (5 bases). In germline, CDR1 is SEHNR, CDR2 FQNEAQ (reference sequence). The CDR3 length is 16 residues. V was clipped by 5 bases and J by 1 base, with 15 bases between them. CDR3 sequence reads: CASSAPGLGSGNTIYF. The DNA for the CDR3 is TGTGCCAGCAGCGCCCCGGGACTGGGGTCTGGAAACACCATATATTTT.

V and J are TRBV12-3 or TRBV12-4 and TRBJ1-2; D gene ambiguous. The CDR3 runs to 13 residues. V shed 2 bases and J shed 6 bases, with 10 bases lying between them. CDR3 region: CASSLRRVNGYTF. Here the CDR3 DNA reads TGTGCCAGCAGTTTACGGAGGGTGAATGGCTACACCTTC.

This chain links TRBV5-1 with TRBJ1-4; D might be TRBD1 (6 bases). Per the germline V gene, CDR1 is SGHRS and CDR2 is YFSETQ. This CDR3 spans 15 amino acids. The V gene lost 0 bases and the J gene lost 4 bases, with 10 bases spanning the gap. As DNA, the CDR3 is TGCGCCAGCAGCTTGGATACAGGGTATAATGAAAAACTGTTTTTT. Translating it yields CASSLDTGYNEKLFF. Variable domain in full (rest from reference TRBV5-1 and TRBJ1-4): KAGVTQTPRYLIKTRGQQVTLSCSPISGHRSVSWYQQTPGQGLQFLFEYFSETQRNKGNFPGRFSGRQFSNSRSEMNVSTLELGDSALYLCASSLDTGYNEKLFFGSGTQLSVL.

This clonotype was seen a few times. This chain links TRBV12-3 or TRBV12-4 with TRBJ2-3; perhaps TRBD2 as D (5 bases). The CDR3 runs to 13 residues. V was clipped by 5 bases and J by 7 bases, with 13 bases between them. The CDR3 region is CASSQRGWNTQYF. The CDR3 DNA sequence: TGTGCCAGCAGTCAACGGGGTTGGAATACGCAGTATTTT.